A single sample is the source of the 24 T cell receptor beta chains below, sequenced in a study of PD-1 blockade in classical Hodgkin lymphoma. TCRdb keeps only in-frame clones here, not all; method: immunoSEQ multiplex PCR. In the table there are under 20,000 clones, roughly four fifths of which are singletons. The time point denotes: cycle 4 day 1 (C4D1), after more than five weeks of nivolumab. Every patient relapsed after autologous stem cell transplantation, and brentuximab vedotin exposure varied. The CD4+ T cells used were purified from thawed PBMCs through magnetic negative selection. Sequencing used CD4+ T cells from blood, obtained before the fourth cycle of nivolumab. These receptor sequences come from a human donor with classical Hodgkin lymphoma.

CDR3 in amino acids: CASSPRPGTANGELFF. CDR3 bases: TGTGCCAGCTCACCCAGACCCGGGACAGCGAACGGGGAGCTGTTTTTT. The chain combines TRBV18 with TRBJ2-2; 7 positions match TRBD1. CDR1 is KGHSH and CDR2 is LQKENI in the germline V gene. The CDR3 loop spans 16 amino acids. V lost 3 bases to trimming and J lost 7 bases; unmatched junction nucleotides: 11.

The chain employs TRBV7-2 and TRBJ2-5; 8 nucleotides match TRBD1. V dropped 5 bases and J dropped 0; count of bases not matched to a gene: 17. The CDR3 totals 19 residues. CDR1 SGHTA and CDR2 FQGNSA come from the germline V gene. In DNA, the CDR3 is TGTGCCAGCAGCACCGGACAGGGCACCTTTATTGCGTACCAAGAGACCCAGTACTTC. Protein: CASSTGQGTFIAYQETQYF.

The chain uses TRBV5-1 and TRBJ1-1, with a weak D call TRBD1 (5 bases). Per germline, CDR1 SGHRS and CDR2 YFSETQ. Trimming removed 6 bases at V and 1 base at J, with 19 bases between. The CDR3 is 16 amino acids. The DNA for the CDR3 is TGCGCCAGCAAGACATTTGGGGGTTCAACGAACACTGAAGCTTTCTTT. Translated, it gives CASKTFGGSTNTEAFF.

The J gene is TRBJ2-7, the V gene TRBV28; 8 bases are a match to TRBD2. The trim removed 6 bases at V and 4 bases at J, leaving 14 bases unmatched. This CDR3 has 16 amino acids. Germline CDR1 is MDHEN and CDR2 is SYDVKM. CDR3 region: CASSGPGGRLGYEQYV. The CDR3 nucleotides are TGTGCCAGCAGCGGGCCGGGGGGGCGATTAGGGTACGAGCAGTACGTC.

V and J are TRBV9 and TRBJ1-2; maybe TRBD1 (6 bases). Per germline, CDR1 SGDLS and CDR2 YYNGEE. CDR3 length: 14 residues. Trimming stripped 0 bases from V and 4 bases from J, with 10 bases between. The CDR3 protein is CASSVALDSYGYTF. CDR3 in DNA: TGTGCCAGCAGCGTAGCGTTGGACAGCTATGGCTACACCTTC. Full variable domain (missing parts from reference TRBV9 and TRBJ1-2): DSGVTQTPKHLITATGQRVTLRCSPRSGDLSVYWYQQSLDQGLQFLIQYYNGEERAKGNILERFSAQQFPDLHSELNLSSLELGDSALYFCASSVALDSYGYTFGSGTRLTVV.

The V call is TRBV10-1, the J call TRBJ2-2; TRBD1 might be the D (6 bases). Trimming cost V 8 bases and J 6 bases, with 16 bases left between them. This CDR3 comprises 14 residues. Germline-derived CDR1 and CDR2 are WNHNN and SYGVQD (reference sequence). The CDR3 is CASGGLGGPGELFF. CDR3 coding DNA: TGCGCCAGCGGGGGCCTAGGGGGTCCCGGGGAGCTGTTTTTT.

This chain uses TRBV7-2 with TRBJ2-1, with D maybe TRBD1 (5 bases). Germline-derived CDR1 and CDR2 are SGHTA and FQGNSA. Trimming left V 0 bases short and J 8 bases short, with 8 bases between. This CDR3 region has 13 residues. CDR3 loop: CASSLALGHEQFF. DNA of the CDR3: TGTGCCAGCAGCTTAGCGCTGGGGCATGAGCAGTTCTTC.

The sample holds one count of this clone. The chain couples TRBV7-6 to TRBJ1-2, with 10 bases matching TRBD1. Per the germline V gene, CDR1 is SGHVS and CDR2 is FNYEAQ. The V segment lost 1 base and the J segment 2 bases; nucleotides outside the gene matches: 1. The CDR3 sequence is 15 residues long. Written as DNA, the CDR3 is TGTGCCAGCAGCTTAGTGACAGGGGGCAACTATGGCTACACCTTC. It encodes CASSLVTGGNYGYTF.

The chain recombines TRBV14 with TRBJ1-3, with D unresolved. CDR3 size: 16 residues. Germline CDR1 SGHDN, CDR2 FVKESK. V dropped 0 bases and J dropped 4 bases, with 13 bases sitting between them. The CDR3 nucleotides are TGTGCCAGCAGCCAAGATCTTGGCCGTCTCGGAAACACCATATATTTT. Translating gives CASSQDLGRLGNTIYF. Full variable domain (outside the CDR3, taken from reference TRBV14 and TRBJ1-3): EAGVTQFPSHSVIEKGQTVTLRCDPISGHDNLYWYRRVMGKEIKFLLHFVKESKQDESGMPNNRFLAERTGGTYSTLKVQPAELEDSGVYFCASSQDLGRLGNTIYFGEGSWLTVV.

V gene TRBV25-1 combines with J gene TRBJ2-5; TRBD1 matches 8 bases. The J call may be incorrect, as the DNA end agrees better with TRBJ2-7. The CDR3 consists of 14 residues. CDR1 is MGHDK and CDR2 is SYGVNS in the germline V gene. Here the CDR3 reads CASSTGGSRYEQYF. The CDR3 bases are TGTGCCAGCAGTACAGGGGGATCGAGATACGAGCAGTACTTC.

The rearrangement uses TRBV7-9 and TRBJ1-1; D ambiguous. V gave up 3 bases and J gave up 5 bases, with 10 bases separating them. The CDR3 has 13 residues. Germline CDR1 is SEHNR and CDR2 is FQNEAQ (reference sequence). The CDR3 region is CASSLDGGTEAFF. CDR3 nucleotides: TGTGCCAGCAGCTTGGACGGTGGGACTGAAGCTTTCTTT.

This chain uses TRBV6-6 with TRBJ1-2; tentative D call: TRBD1 (6 bases). Germline-derived CDR1 and CDR2 are MNHNY and SVGAGI (reference sequence). V lost 2 bases to trimming and J lost 6 bases, with 13 bases between them. The CDR3 length is 14 residues. This CDR3 is CASSYGGQGNGYTF. Here the CDR3 DNA reads TGTGCCAGCAGTTACGGGGGGCAAGGCAATGGCTACACCTTC.

The genes are TRBV6-6 and TRBJ2-5; 8 bases align to TRBD2. The CDR3 runs to 13 residues. V trimming: 7 bases; J trimming: 5 bases; junction bases outside the gene matches: 6. Germline values: CDR1 MNHNY, CDR2 SVGAGI (reference sequence). DNA for the CDR3: TGTGCCAGCATCGGGGCTAGCGGGGAGACCCAGTACTTC. Translation: CASIGASGETQYF.

The V gene is TRBV2, the J gene TRBJ2-7; D perhaps matches TRBD2 (5 bases). CDR1 is SNHLY and CDR2 is FYNNEI in the germline V gene. This CDR3 is 14 amino acids long. V was clipped by 1 base and J by 5 bases, with 12 bases between them. The CDR3 region is CASSEGRRSDEQYV. The CDR3 bases are TGTGCCAGCAGTGAAGGTCGGAGGAGCGACGAGCAGTACGTC.

V and J are TRBV5-1 and TRBJ1-2; a possible D gene is TRBD1 (5 bases). Trimming stripped 4 bases from V and 4 bases from J, with 17 bases between. Germline V gene sequence: CDR1 SGHRS, CDR2 YFSETQ. This CDR3 spans 15 amino acids. CDR3 residues: CASSPSTGITYGYTF. CDR3 in DNA: TGCGCCAGCAGCCCCTCCACAGGTATAACCTATGGCTACACCTTC.

This chain connects TRBV10-1 to TRBJ1-5; D gene ambiguous. Trimming stripped 4 bases from V and 5 bases from J, with 9 bases between. The CDR3 runs to 13 residues. The germline gives CDR1 WNHNN, CDR2 SYGVQD (reference sequence). Here the CDR3 reads CASSGAADQPQHF. The CDR3 DNA sequence: TGCGCCAGCAGTGGGGCAGCTGATCAGCCCCAGCATTTT.

This clone was found once. The chain recombines TRBV14 with TRBJ2-5; the D is unclear. The germline V gene encodes CDR1 SGHDN and CDR2 FVKESK. The CDR3 spans 12 residues. With 4 bases removed from V and 5 bases from J, the gap between germline ends came to 8 bases. CDR3 protein: CASSLSIETQYF. For the CDR3, the DNA is TGTGCCAGCAGCCTCTCAATCGAGACCCAGTACTTC.

This clone was counted once. The genes are TRBV6-1 and TRBJ1-4, with D unresolved. Per the germline V gene, CDR1 is MNHNS and CDR2 is SASEGT. This CDR3 contains 13 residues. With 3 bases removed from V and 8 bases from J, the gap between germline ends came to 10 bases. The CDR3 nucleotides read TGTGCCAGCAGTGAGGTGTTCTTGGAAAAACTGTTTTTT. Its protein is CASSEVFLEKLFF.

This clone showed up just a few times. The chain recombines TRBV6-1 with TRBJ2-1, with a tentative D call TRBD1 (6 bases). This CDR3 contains 12 residues. Per germline, CDR1 MNHNS and CDR2 SASEGT. V lost 4 bases, J lost 9 bases, and 10 bases lay in between. The CDR3 region has the DNA TGTGCCAGCAGTGTAGGGGGTGGTGAGCAGTTCTTC. Amino acids: CASSVGGGEQFF.

V gene TRBV7-2 combines with J gene TRBJ2-7; D is possibly TRBD2 (6 bases). This CDR3 has 12 residues. V dropped 5 bases and J dropped 5 bases, with 10 bases sitting between them. The germline gives CDR1 SGHTA, CDR2 FQGNSA. CDR3 DNA: TGTGCCAGCAGCCAGGCGGGGAACGAGCAGTACTTC. Its translation is CASSQAGNEQYF.

V gene TRBV9 combines with J gene TRBJ2-2; TRBD2 might be the D (7 bases). Trimming removed 3 bases at V and 4 bases at J, with 16 bases between. The CDR3 is 16 residues long. In germline, CDR1 is SGDLS, CDR2 YYNGEE. The CDR3, as DNA: TGTGCCAGCAGCGCCCCGGGGGGCGCAGCCACCGGGGAGCTGTTTTTT. The encoded protein is CASSAPGGAATGELFF.

The chain joins TRBV11-2 to TRBJ2-3; the D is unclear. Germline lookup yields CDR1 SGHAT and CDR2 FQNNGV. The CDR3 extends over 15 amino acids. V was pared by 0 bases and J by 6 bases, with 13 bases between. In nucleotides, the CDR3 is TGTGCCAGCAGCTTAGATTGGGATAGAACCGATACGCAGTATTTT. Amino acid sequence: CASSLDWDRTDTQYF.

J is TRBJ2-6 and V is TRBV10-2; D gene uncertain. CDR3 length: 14 amino acids. CDR1 is WSHSY and CDR2 is SAAADI in the germline V gene. Trimming removed 11 bases from V and 2 bases from J, with 13 bases in between. CDR3 DNA: TGCGCCTGCACCCCCGGGCCTGGGGCCAACGTCCTGACTTTC. This sequence encodes CACTPGPGANVLTF.

V usage is TRBV5-4 and J usage is TRBJ1-3; possibly TRBD1 for D (6 bases). The CDR3 is made up of 15 amino acids. V lost 3 bases and J 4 bases, leaving 14 bases between the germline ends. Germline CDR1 is SGHNT and CDR2 is YYREEE (reference sequence). CDR3: CASSYGGTTGNTIYF. As DNA, the CDR3 is TGTGCCAGCAGCTACGGTGGGACAACCGGAAACACCATATATTTT. Filled out from reference TRBV5-4 and TRBJ1-3, the complete variable domain reads ETGVTQSPTHLIKTRGQQVTLRCSSQSGHNTVSWYQQALGQGPQFIFQYYREEENGRGNFPPRFSGLQFPNYSSELNVNALELDDSALYLCASSYGGTTGNTIYFGEGSWLTVV.